The source of this T cell receptor beta chain is a study of T cells in Graves' hyperthyroidism and ophthalmopathy. The study's findings and limits: Stable hyperthyroidism and ophthalmopathy were separated using 13 V-J signatures. Most thyroid-expanded clonotypes above 0.001 were also found in blood.

The CDR3 regions of TCR beta were amplified from RNA transcripts. Carried out on the TCR CDR3, a first-round RT-PCR used the HTBI primer set. TCRdb itself ran the multiplex PCR reads through MiXCR, one entry per CDR3 protein. In the table there are 500,000 to 700,000 distinct CDR3 sequences, 16% of which are singletons. CDR3 length: 14 residues. CDR1 is SGHRS, CDR2 YFSETQ, per germline. The V end was cut by 4 bases, the J end by 2 bases, with 11 bases between. Clinicians diagnosed patients from clinical symptoms, serum thyroxine and TRAb, thyroid ultrasound and orbital computed tomography. This clonotype was counted many times. The target antigen is unknown.

Material: blood. This TCR derives from a woman younger than 30 with Graves' hyperthyroidism. V is TRBV5-1 and J is TRBJ2-3, with D perhaps given as TRBD1 or TRBD2 (5 bases each). This CDR3 is CASSPGDLTDTQYF. CDR3 coding DNA: TGCGCCAGCAGCCCCGGGGACCTCACAGATACGCAGTATTTT.